This TCR beta chain came from a study of blood T cells in healthy people across ages. Study findings and constraints: The study lacked donor CMV status, which possibly confounded expanded clonotype changes. Diversity was higher, and naive CD4+ cells more numerous, in long-lived donors than in aged donors.

V lost 8 bases and J 0 bases, leaving 21 bases between the germline ends. Germline assignment: CDR1 SQVTM and CDR2 ANQGSEA. This CDR3 has 16 amino acids. It was with a sample-barcoded 5' primer and a J-beta primer mix that a second PCR of about 6 to 11 cycles was run. TCRdb reprocessed the 5' RACE reads with MiXCR, giving one entry per CDR3 protein. The sample yields some 1.5 million distinct CDR3 sequences, roughly 28% seen once. Per sample, at least 5 micrograms of total RNA were extracted. This clonotype was counted only a few times. Its antigen remains unidentified. The source of this sequence is a woman under 40 in good health. The genes are TRBV29-1 and TRBJ2-3, with D possibly matching TRBD1 (6 bases). The sample consisted of blood. Written as DNA, the CDR3 is TGCAGCAGCCACCTTGGGACAACTTCTAGCACAGATACGCAGTATTTT. It is translated as CSSHLGTTSSTDTQYF.